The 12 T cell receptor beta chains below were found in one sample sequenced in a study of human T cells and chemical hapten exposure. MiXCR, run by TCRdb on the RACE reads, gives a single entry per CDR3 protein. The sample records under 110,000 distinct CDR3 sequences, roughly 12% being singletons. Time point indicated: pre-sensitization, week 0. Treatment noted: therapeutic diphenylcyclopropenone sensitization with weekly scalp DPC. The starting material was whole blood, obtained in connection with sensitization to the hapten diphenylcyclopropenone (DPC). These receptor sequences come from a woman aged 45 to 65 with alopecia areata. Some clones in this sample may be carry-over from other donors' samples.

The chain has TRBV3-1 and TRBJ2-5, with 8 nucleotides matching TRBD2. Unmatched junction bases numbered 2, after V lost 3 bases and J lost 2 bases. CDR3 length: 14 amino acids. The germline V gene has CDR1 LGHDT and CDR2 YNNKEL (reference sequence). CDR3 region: CASSQTSEQETQYF. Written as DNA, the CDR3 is TGTGCCAGCAGCCAGACTAGCGAGCAAGAGACCCAGTACTTC.

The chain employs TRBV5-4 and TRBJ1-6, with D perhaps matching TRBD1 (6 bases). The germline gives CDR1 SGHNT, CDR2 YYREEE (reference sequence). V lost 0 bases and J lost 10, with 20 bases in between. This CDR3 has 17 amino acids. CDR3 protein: CASSLEFGQSLSSPLHF. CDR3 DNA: TGTGCCAGCAGCTTGGAGTTTGGACAGTCCTTAAGCTCACCCCTCCACTTT.

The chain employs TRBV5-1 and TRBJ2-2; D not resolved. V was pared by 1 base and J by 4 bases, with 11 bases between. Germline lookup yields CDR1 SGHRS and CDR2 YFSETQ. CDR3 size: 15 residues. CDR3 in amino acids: CASSLIPESTGELFF. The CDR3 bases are TGCGCCAGCAGCTTGATCCCGGAGAGCACCGGGGAGCTGTTTTTT.

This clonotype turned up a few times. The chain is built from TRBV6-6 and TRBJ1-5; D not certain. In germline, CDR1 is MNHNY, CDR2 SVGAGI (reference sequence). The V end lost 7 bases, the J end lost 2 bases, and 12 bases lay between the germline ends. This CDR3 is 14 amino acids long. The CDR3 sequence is CASTVDGRNQPQHF. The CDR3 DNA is TGTGCCAGCACCGTAGACGGACGCAATCAGCCCCAGCATTTT.

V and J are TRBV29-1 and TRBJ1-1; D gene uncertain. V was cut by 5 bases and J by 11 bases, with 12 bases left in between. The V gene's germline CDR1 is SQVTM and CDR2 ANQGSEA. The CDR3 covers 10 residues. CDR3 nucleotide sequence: TGCAGCGTTCTGACCCGGGAGGCTTTCTTT. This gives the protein CSVLTREAFF.

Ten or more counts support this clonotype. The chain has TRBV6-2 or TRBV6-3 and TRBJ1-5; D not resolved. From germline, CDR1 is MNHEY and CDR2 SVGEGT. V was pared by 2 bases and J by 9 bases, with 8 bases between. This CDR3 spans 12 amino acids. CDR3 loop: CASSYGVGPQHF. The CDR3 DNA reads TGTGCCAGCAGTTACGGAGTGGGGCCCCAGCATTTT.

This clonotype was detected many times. CDR3 sequence (DNA): TGTGCCAGCAGCTTTTACTACGAGCAGTACTTC. Amino acids: CASSFYYEQYF. The J gene is TRBJ2-7, the V gene TRBV5-6; D ambiguous. Per the germline V gene, CDR1 is SGHDT and CDR2 is YYEEEE. Trimming removed 2 bases from V and 3 bases from J, with 3 bases in between. The CDR3 sequence is 11 residues long.

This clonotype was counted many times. CDR3 DNA: TGTGCCAGCAGTTTGTCTTTGTACGAGCAGTACTTC. Translation: CASSLSLYEQYF. V usage is TRBV12-3 or TRBV12-4 and J usage is TRBJ2-7; no reliable D call. This CDR3 region has 12 residues. Deletions cut 3 bases from V and 4 bases from J, with 7 bases between.

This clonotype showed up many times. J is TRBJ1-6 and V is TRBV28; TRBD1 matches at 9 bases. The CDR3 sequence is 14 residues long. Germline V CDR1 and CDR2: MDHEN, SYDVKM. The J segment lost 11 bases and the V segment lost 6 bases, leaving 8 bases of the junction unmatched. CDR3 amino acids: CASSDRTGDAPLHF. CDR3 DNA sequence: TGTGCCAGCAGCGACAGGACAGGGGATGCACCCCTCCACTTT.

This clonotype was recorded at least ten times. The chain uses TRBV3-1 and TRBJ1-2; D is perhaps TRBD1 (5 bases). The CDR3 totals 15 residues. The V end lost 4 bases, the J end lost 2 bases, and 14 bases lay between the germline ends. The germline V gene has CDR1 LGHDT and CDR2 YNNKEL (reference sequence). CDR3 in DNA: TGTGCCAGCAGCCGGGACGGATTTGGGAACTATGGCTACACCTTC. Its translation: CASSRDGFGNYGYTF.

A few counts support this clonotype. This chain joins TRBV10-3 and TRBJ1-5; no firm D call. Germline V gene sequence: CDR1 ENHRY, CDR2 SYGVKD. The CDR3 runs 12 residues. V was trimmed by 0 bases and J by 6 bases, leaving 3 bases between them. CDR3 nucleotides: TGTGCCATCAGTGAGTCGGGTCAGCCCCAGCATTTT. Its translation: CAISESGQPQHF.

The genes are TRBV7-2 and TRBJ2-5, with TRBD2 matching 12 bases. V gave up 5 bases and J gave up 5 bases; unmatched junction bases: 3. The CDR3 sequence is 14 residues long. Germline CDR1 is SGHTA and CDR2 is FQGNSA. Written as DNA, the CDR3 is TGTGCCAGCAGCCCCGGACTAGCGGGGGAGACCCAGTACTTC. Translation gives CASSPGLAGETQYF. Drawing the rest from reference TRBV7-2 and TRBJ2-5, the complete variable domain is GAGVSQSPSNKVTEKGKDVELRCDPISGHTALYWYRQSLGQGLEFLIYFQGNSAPDKSGLPSDRFSAERTGGSVSTLTIQRTQQEDSAVYLCASSPGLAGETQYFGPGTRLLVL.